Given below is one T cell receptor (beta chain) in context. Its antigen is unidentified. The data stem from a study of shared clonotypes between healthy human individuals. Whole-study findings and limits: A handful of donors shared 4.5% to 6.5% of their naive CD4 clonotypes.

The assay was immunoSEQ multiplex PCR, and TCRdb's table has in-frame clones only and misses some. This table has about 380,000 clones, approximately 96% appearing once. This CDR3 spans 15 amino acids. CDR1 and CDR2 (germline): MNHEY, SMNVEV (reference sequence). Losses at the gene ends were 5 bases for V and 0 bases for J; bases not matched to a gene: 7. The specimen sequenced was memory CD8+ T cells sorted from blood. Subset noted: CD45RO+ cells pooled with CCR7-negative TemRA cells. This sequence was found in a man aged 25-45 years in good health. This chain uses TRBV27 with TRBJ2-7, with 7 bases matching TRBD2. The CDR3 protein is CASSHSGVRSYEQYF. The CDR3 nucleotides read TGTGCCAGCAGTCACAGCGGGGTCCGCTCCTACGAGCAGTACTTC.